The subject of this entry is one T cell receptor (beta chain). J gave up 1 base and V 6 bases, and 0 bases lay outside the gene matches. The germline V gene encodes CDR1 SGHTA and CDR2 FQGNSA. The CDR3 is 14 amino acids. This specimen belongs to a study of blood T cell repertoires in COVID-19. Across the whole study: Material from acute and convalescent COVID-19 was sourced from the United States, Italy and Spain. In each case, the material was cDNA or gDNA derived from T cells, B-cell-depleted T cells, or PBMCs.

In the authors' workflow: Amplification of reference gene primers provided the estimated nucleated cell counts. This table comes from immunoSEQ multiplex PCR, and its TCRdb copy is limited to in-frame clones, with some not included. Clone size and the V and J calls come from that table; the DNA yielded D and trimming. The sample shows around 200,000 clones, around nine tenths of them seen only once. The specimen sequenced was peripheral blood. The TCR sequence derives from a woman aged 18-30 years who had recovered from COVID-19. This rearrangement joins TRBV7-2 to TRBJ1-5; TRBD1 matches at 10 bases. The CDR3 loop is CASRDRGSNQPQHF. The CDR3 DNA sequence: TGTGCCAGCAGGGACAGGGGGAGCAATCAGCCCCAGCATTTT.